These 29 T cell receptor beta chains were all obtained from the same sample, sequenced in a study of T-cell reconstitution after alpha-beta-depleted transplantation in children. Unique molecular identifiers were incorporated into the prepared TCRbeta library. Using its own MiXCR run on the PCR reads, TCRdb lists one record per CDR3 protein. This sample has under 300,000 distinct CDR3 sequences, with 11% found just once. The sequencing here drew on peripheral blood, taken 180 days after TCRalphabeta/CD19-depleted stem cell transplant. These receptors were collected from a male patient under 10 years old who had a stem cell transplant for chronic granulomatous disease, so the T cells may come from the graft donor.

This clonotype was recorded at least ten times. V gene TRBV7-8 combines with J gene TRBJ1-4; D is undetermined. This CDR3 spans 15 amino acids. Germline V CDR1 and CDR2: SGHVS, FQNEAQ. Trimming removed 2 bases at V and 5 bases at J, with 12 bases between. The DNA for the CDR3 is TGTGCCAGCAGCTTAAGGTTCAGGCAAAATGAAAAACTGTTTTTT. Amino acids: CASSLRFRQNEKLFF.

This clonotype was observed at least ten times. The chain couples TRBV28 to TRBJ2-7; 8 bases are a match to TRBD1. CDR1 is MDHEN and CDR2 is SYDVKM in the germline V gene. V gave up 2 bases and J gave up 5 bases; unmatched junction bases: 11. The CDR3 covers 16 residues. The CDR3 DNA reads as TGTGCCAGCAGTTTAAGTCTTCGGACAGGGAATCACGAGCAGTACTTC. This translates into CASSLSLRTGNHEQYF.

In its sample, this clonotype was seen many times. The chain combines TRBV15 with TRBJ2-5, with D perhaps given as TRBD1 or TRBD2 (5 bases each). The ends were cut back, 7 bases at V and 7 bases at J, with 13 bases in the middle. Germline V gene data show CDR1 as LNHNV and CDR2 as YYDKDF (reference sequence). The CDR3 runs 12 residues. The CDR3 bases are TGTGCCACCACTGCAGAGGGGACGACCCAGTACTTC. Residues: CATTAEGTTQYF.

The CDR3: CASSLESGIKETQYF. In nucleotides, the CDR3 is TGTGCCAGCAGCCTAGAATCGGGGATCAAAGAGACCCAGTACTTC. The V call is TRBV7-9, the J call TRBJ2-5, with D possibly being TRBD2 (5 bases). V lost 5 bases to trimming and J lost 3 bases, with 16 bases between them. The germline V gene encodes CDR1 SEHNR and CDR2 FQNEAQ (reference sequence). This CDR3 spans 15 amino acids.

Turning to this clonotype: One end of the junction is discordant with germline, which a read error may explain. The V call is TRBV3-1, the J call TRBJ2-1, with D perhaps TRBD1 or TRBD2 (5 bases each). CDR1 and CDR2 (germline): LGHDT, YNNKEL (reference sequence). This CDR3 is 17 amino acids long. CDR3 sequence: CASTQKGPGSSYNEQFF. The CDR3 DNA sequence: TGTGCCAGCACCCAAAAAGGCCCAGGGAGCTCCTACAATGAGCAGTTCTTC.

This clonotype was recorded many times. The chain has TRBV20-1 and TRBJ2-4; D remains ambiguous. The V end was cut by 4 bases, the J end by 1 base, with 8 bases between. Germline V lookup: CDR1 DFQATT, CDR2 SNEGSKA (reference sequence). The CDR3 spans 13 residues. The CDR3 DNA reads TGCAGTGCTAATGAAGGGGCCAAAAACATTCAGTACTTC. Its protein product is CSANEGAKNIQYF.

This clonotype was seen repeatedly, ten times or more. The V and J genes are TRBV12-3 or TRBV12-4 and TRBJ1-1; TRBD1 matches at 11 bases. This CDR3 has 15 amino acids. V lost 4 bases, J lost 5 bases, and 6 bases stayed unmatched. The DNA of the CDR3 is TGTGCCAGCAGTTCCGGACAGGGGGCGCGAACTGAAGCTTTCTTT. Translation: CASSSGQGARTEAFF.

In this sample, this clonotype turned up many times. This chain joins TRBV7-9 and TRBJ2-3; 9 bases agree with TRBD2. This CDR3 has 15 amino acids. Germline-derived CDR1 and CDR2 are SEHNR and FQNEAQ (reference sequence). The V gene end was trimmed by 5 bases and the J gene end by 0 bases; junction bases not matched to a gene: 3. CDR3 sequence (DNA): TGTGCCAGCAGCCGACTAGCGGTCAGCACAGATACGCAGTATTTT. This gives the protein CASSRLAVSTDTQYF.

In its sample, this clonotype was seen many times. The rearrangement uses TRBV20-1 and TRBJ2-7; TRBD2 matches at 8 bases. From germline, CDR1 is DFQATT and CDR2 SNEGSKA (reference sequence). J was trimmed by 2 bases and V by 0 bases; bases with no gene match: 6. This CDR3 has 15 residues. The CDR3 here is CSARDWIAGTYEQYF. The CDR3 bases are TGCAGTGCTAGAGATTGGATAGCGGGAACCTACGAGCAGTACTTC.

On this clonotype: A much larger clone lies one base from this, so it may be a read error. The V and J genes are TRBV29-1 and TRBJ2-3, with D hard to call. Germline V lookup: CDR1 SQVTM, CDR2 ANQGSEA. The CDR3 is 14 amino acids. CDR3 sequence reads: CCVDHGKTEYTQYF. CDR3 sequence (DNA): TGCTGCGTTGATCATGGAAAGACGGAATATACGCAGTATTTT.

This clonotype was seen at least ten times. The chain recombines TRBV5-1 with TRBJ2-6; weak D call: TRBD2 (5 bases). The CDR3 loop spans 15 amino acids. Trimming shortened V by 0 bases and J by 2 bases, and 6 bases separated the two germline ends. In germline, CDR1 is SGHRS, CDR2 YFSETQ. CDR3 residues: CASSLDGAGANVLTF. The CDR3 coding sequence is TGCGCCAGCAGCTTGGACGGGGCTGGGGCCAACGTCCTGACTTTC. The whole variable domain, remainder taken from reference TRBV5-1 and TRBJ2-6, is KAGVTQTPRYLIKTRGQQVTLSCSPISGHRSVSWYQQTPGQGLQFLFEYFSETQRNKGNFPGRFSGRQFSNSRSEMNVSTLELGDSALYLCASSLDGAGANVLTFGAGSRLTVL.

The genes are TRBV5-4 and TRBJ2-5; no clear D. CDR3 size: 14 residues. V shed 6 bases and J shed 5 bases, with 17 bases lying between them. Looked up from germline, CDR1 is SGHNT and CDR2 is YYREEE (reference sequence). In nucleotides, the CDR3 is TGTGCCAGCACCTTCCTGTCGACGGAGGAGACCCAGTACTTC. Its translation: CASTFLSTEETQYF.

The rearrangement uses TRBV11-1 and TRBJ2-5; 13 bases map to TRBD2. V gave up 7 bases and J gave up 5 bases; unmatched junction bases: 7. CDR1 is SGHAT and CDR2 is FQDESV in the germline V gene (reference sequence). CDR3 size: 15 residues. CDR3 region: CASKTSGGVRETQYF. CDR3 sequence (DNA): TGTGCCAGCAAAACTAGCGGGGGGGTCCGGGAGACCCAGTACTTC.

This clonotype was counted ten times or more. This rearrangement joins TRBV29-1 to TRBJ2-4; D is ambiguous. The germline CDR1 and CDR2 sequences are SQVTM and ANQGSEA. The CDR3 is 14 residues long. Trimming cost V 6 bases and J 0 bases, with 12 bases left between them. CDR3 loop: CSVIAALAKNIQYF. DNA of the CDR3: TGCAGCGTCATAGCCGCCTTAGCCAAAAACATTCAGTACTTC.

This clonotype was detected many times. V gene TRBV29-1 combines with J gene TRBJ2-1, with 10 nucleotides matching TRBD2. The CDR3 loop spans 13 amino acids. The junction had 6 bases not matched to a gene; V was cut back by 5 bases and J by 8 bases. CDR1 is SQVTM and CDR2 is ANQGSEA in the germline V gene. DNA for the CDR3: TGCAGCGTTCTTGAGCGGGGGGGCGATGAGCAGTTCTTC. Residues: CSVLERGGDEQFF.

This clonotype was detected a few times. The chain carries TRBV2 and TRBJ2-4; D assignment may be TRBD1 or TRBD2 (5 bases each). The germline V gene encodes CDR1 SNHLY and CDR2 FYNNEI. Between the trimmed V and J ends, which lost 8 bases and 0 bases, there was a span of 17 bases. The CDR3 has 16 residues. The CDR3 bases are TGTGCCAGCTGGGACCCCCCTACCCTAGCCAAAAACATTCAGTACTTC. Protein sequence: CASWDPPTLAKNIQYF.

This clonotype was detected many times. V gene TRBV5-1 combines with J gene TRBJ2-3, with 9 bases matching TRBD2. CDR1 and CDR2 (germline): SGHRS, YFSETQ. CDR3 length: 16 amino acids. V lost 4 bases and J lost 2; bases outside the gene matches: 8. The CDR3: CASSGRREGVTDTQYF. The CDR3, as DNA: TGCGCCAGCAGCGGAAGGCGGGAGGGGGTCACAGATACGCAGTATTTT.

The rearrangement uses TRBV5-4 and TRBJ2-1; 7 bases are shared with TRBD2. Trimming at V came to 1 base and at J to 5 bases, leaving 9 bases not matched to a gene. CDR3 length: 16 residues. Looked up from germline, CDR1 is SGHNT and CDR2 is YYREEE (reference sequence). The CDR3 sequence: CASSLKREDPHNEQFF. The CDR3 nucleotides are TGTGCCAGCAGCTTGAAACGGGAGGACCCCCACAATGAGCAGTTCTTC.

At least ten counts were recorded for this clonotype. The rearrangement links TRBV4-2 to TRBJ2-3, with D perhaps matching TRBD1 or TRBD2 (6 bases each). The CDR3 runs to 17 residues. V lost 2 bases and J 0 bases, leaving 15 bases between the germline ends. Germline V CDR1 and CDR2: LGHNA, YNFKEQ. CDR3 DNA sequence: TGTGCCAGCAGCCAAACAAAGGGGGGTGCTAGCACAGATACGCAGTATTTT. Translated: CASSQTKGGASTDTQYF.

This clonotype was found many times. The chain employs TRBV11-2 and TRBJ2-1; no definite D call. Deletions cut 2 bases from V and 8 bases from J, with 10 bases between. This CDR3 comprises 13 residues. Germline V gene data show CDR1 as SGHAT and CDR2 as FQNNGV. CDR3 protein: CASSLNRRHEQFF. The CDR3 DNA is TGTGCCAGCAGCTTAAATCGTCGCCATGAGCAGTTCTTC.

The chain recombines TRBV18 with TRBJ2-3; 7 bases map to TRBD2. This CDR3 has 14 amino acids. The J segment lost 4 bases and the V segment lost 6 bases, leaving 7 bases of the junction unmatched. CDR1 is KGHSH and CDR2 is LQKENI in the germline V gene. The CDR3 region has the DNA TGTGCCAGCTCCCGCGGGAGTGCGGCAGATACGCAGTATTTT. Translation gives CASSRGSAADTQYF.

This clonotype was detected ten times or more. The J gene is TRBJ2-7, the V gene TRBV29-1, with D possibly TRBD2 on 5 matching bases. Trimming left V 6 bases short and J 2 bases short, with 14 bases between. The CDR3 is 13 residues long. Per germline, CDR1 SQVTM and CDR2 ANQGSEA. The CDR3 loop reads CSVGGVRPYEQYF. In DNA form, the CDR3 reads TGCAGCGTCGGAGGCGTGCGGCCCTACGAGCAGTACTTC.

Many counts were recorded for this clonotype. For the CDR3, the DNA is TGTGCCAGCAGCTTCGACAGGGACGAGCAGTACTTC. Amino acids: CASSFDRDEQYF. The chain joins TRBV7-9 to TRBJ2-7; 7 nucleotides align to TRBD1. Germline CDR1 is SEHNR and CDR2 is FQNEAQ (reference sequence). The J segment lost 5 bases and the V segment lost 3 bases, leaving 1 base of the junction unmatched. The CDR3 totals 12 residues.

The chain has TRBV1 and TRBJ2-5; TRBD2, the table's D call, lacks a check against the DNA. TRBV1 is classified as a pseudogene. This CDR3 spans 15 amino acids. The CDR3 protein is CTSSQPSGRGETQYF. CDR3 nucleotide sequence: TGCACCAGCAGCCAACCTAGCGGGAGGGGGGAGACCCAGTACTTC.

This clonotype was observed many times. The chain couples TRBV7-2 to TRBJ2-5; TRBD1 might be the D (5 bases). The CDR3 runs to 13 residues. CDR1 and CDR2 (germline): SGHTA, FQGNSA. Trimming cost V 1 base and J 5 bases, with 8 bases left between them. The CDR3 sequence is CASSLGRVETQYF. CDR3 DNA sequence: TGTGCCAGCAGCTTAGGCAGGGTGGAGACCCAGTACTTC.

This clonotype appeared many times. The chain carries TRBV5-1 and TRBJ2-6; D may match TRBD1 or TRBD2 (5 bases each). V lost 4 bases and J lost 4, with 24 bases in between. The CDR3 runs to 19 residues. Germline V gene lookup returns CDR1 SGHRS and CDR2 YFSETQ. The CDR3 DNA reads TGCGCCAGCAGCAGCTCCGGGGCAAGGGGTGCCTGGGGGGCCAACGTCCTGACTTTC. Amino acids: CASSSSGARGAWGANVLTF.

This clonotype was recorded many times. The chain couples TRBV27 to TRBJ2-7; D gene uncertain. The CDR3 contains 14 residues. Germline V lookup: CDR1 MNHEY, CDR2 SMNVEV (reference sequence). V was pared by 0 bases and J by 2 bases, with 8 bases between. As DNA, the CDR3 is TGTGCCAGCAGTTTATCGGGTAGCCCCTACGAGCAGTACTTC. Its protein product is CASSLSGSPYEQYF.

This clonotype appeared many times. This chain uses TRBV20-1 with TRBJ2-1; 9 nucleotides line up with TRBD2. The V gene's germline CDR1 is DFQATT and CDR2 SNEGSKA (reference sequence). V shed 3 bases and J 4 bases; nucleotides not matched to a gene: 16. This CDR3 has 18 residues. Here the CDR3 DNA reads TGCAGTGCTAGTTTGGGGCGGCGGGTAGCGGGAGCTTACAATGAGCAGTTCTTC. Translation: CSASLGRRVAGAYNEQFF.

This clonotype showed up many times. The CDR3 DNA reads as TGCGCCAGCAGTGAGAGGAGGGCCTGTGAGCAGTTCTTC. Protein: CASSERRACEQFF. The chain uses TRBV10-2 and TRBJ2-1; tentative D call: TRBD2 (6 bases). V was cut by 2 bases and J by 9 bases, with 11 bases left in between. This CDR3 comprises 13 residues. Germline V gene lookup returns CDR1 WSHSY and CDR2 SAAADI.